The rows below give T cell receptor beta chains drawn from one sample of a study of blood T cell repertoires in COVID-19. The assay was immunoSEQ multiplex PCR, and TCRdb's table has in-frame clones only and misses some. The sample has roughly 250,000 clones, about 89% seen once. Sequencing input: PBMCs or T cells enriched from blood (not recorded which). These receptors came from a woman between 18 and 29 years old who had recovered from COVID-19. Each CDR3 is given with its conserved first and last residue. The order of the fields is D gene, J gene, clone size, V gene, CDR3 protein, CDR3 DNA. A D gene is named only where the DNA matches it firmly. A clone size is listed for some rows: how often the clone was seen (once, few, many), or a class if it is expanded.

TRBD2,TRBJ2-7,-,TRBV18,CASSPPLEREGYEQYF,TGTGCCAGCTCACCACCGTTGGAGCGGGAGGGCTACGAGCAGTACTTC
TRBD1,TRBJ1-2,-,TRBV7-8,CASSTSRDRVGYTF,TGTGCCAGCAGCACGTCCCGGGACAGGGTGGGCTACACCTTC
-,TRBJ1-1,-,TRBV7-2,CASSLAGGRGAFF,TGTGCCAGCAGCTTAGCGGGGGGTCGGGGGGCTTTCTTT
-,TRBJ1-1,-,TRBV5-8,CASSLVLPRNTEAFF,TGTGCCAGCAGCTTGGTTCTACCGAGGAACACTGAAGCTTTCTTT
-,TRBJ1-1,-,TRBV7-9,CASSPTMNTEAFF,TGTGCCAGCAGCCCGACAATGAACACTGAAGCTTTCTTT
-,TRBJ2-3,-,TRBV27,CASSLYGGGPDTQYF,TGTGCCAGCAGTTTATATGGGGGAGGCCCAGATACGCAGTATTTT
-,TRBJ1-2,-,TRBV29-1,CSVEESNYGYTF,TGCAGCGTTGAGGAGTCTAACTATGGCTACACCTTC
-,TRBJ1-6,few,TRBV7-2,CASSPRQSYNSPLHF,TGTGCCAGCAGCCCACGACAGTCTTATAATTCACCCCTCCACTTT
TRBD2,TRBJ2-5,-,TRBV5-4,CASSPGLVVGETQYF,TGTGCCAGCAGCCCGGGACTAGTCGTTGGAGAGACCCAGTACTTC
-,TRBJ2-7,-,TRBV28,CASSRTPSSSYEQYF,TGTGCCAGCAGTCGGACCCCTAGCAGTAGCTACGAGCAGTACTTC
TRBD1,TRBJ1-1,-,TRBV4-3,CASSQDLAGGKTEAFF,TGCGCCAGCAGCCAAGATCTGGCAGGGGGCAAGACTGAAGCTTTCTTT
TRBD2,TRBJ2-2,-,TRBV5-1,CASSLYAGTSGSSNTGELFF,TGCGCCAGCAGCTTGTATGCCGGGACTAGCGGGAGTTCGAACACCGGGGAGCTGTTTTTT
-,TRBJ1-2,-,TRBV9,CASSHNSPRVGGTYGYTF,TGTGCCAGCAGCCACAATTCCCCGCGGGTTGGGGGGACCTATGGCTACACCTTC
TRBD1,TRBJ1-1,-,TRBV7-2,CASSLAQGGDTEAFF,TGTGCCAGCAGCTTAGCTCAGGGGGGAGACACTGAAGCTTTCTTT
-,TRBJ2-1,-,TRBV2,CASSEAWGAYNEQFF,TGTGCCAGCAGTGAAGCGTGGGGGGCCTACAATGAGCAGTTCTTC
-,TRBJ1-5,-,TRBV2,CASSVNGQPQHF,TGTGCCAGCAGTGTTAACGGTCAGCCCCAGCATTTT
TRBD1,TRBJ1-1,-,TRBV5-1,CASSMRQGAFEAFF,TGCGCCAGCAGCATGCGACAGGGGGCTTTTGAAGCTTTCTTT
TRBD1,TRBJ2-5,-,TRBV19,CASSIAVTGAETQYF,TGTGCCAGTAGTATAGCCGTGACAGGGGCAGAGACCCAGTACTTC
-,TRBJ2-3,few,TRBV6-5,CASSLGRGGTDTQYF,TGTGCCAGCAGTCTAGGCCGCGGAGGGACAGATACGCAGTATTTT
-,TRBJ1-5,-,TRBV5-5,CASSFFAGDNQPQHF,TGTGCCAGCAGCTTCTTTGCAGGTGACAATCAGCCCCAGCATTTT
-,TRBJ2-3,-,TRBV5-5,CASSPPGTQYF,TGTGCCAGCAGCCCCCCGGGTACGCAGTATTTT
-,TRBJ1-3,once,TRBV5-1,CASSFDTLRGGSGNTIYF,TGCGCCAGCAGCTTCGATACTTTGCGGGGGGGCTCTGGAAACACCATATATTTT
-,TRBJ1-1,-,TRBV7-9,CASSTQGNTEAFF,TGTGCCAGCAGCACCCAGGGGAACACTGAAGCTTTCTTT
TRBD1,TRBJ1-3,-,TRBV5-1,CASSSTGVNTIYF,TGCGCCAGCAGCTCAACAGGGGTGAACACCATATATTTT
-,TRBJ2-7,-,TRBV7-9,CASTIGGGTPYIYEQYF,TGTGCCAGCACCATAGGCGGTGGGACTCCCTATATCTACGAGCAGTACTTC
-,TRBJ1-2,-,TRBV28,CASTLGTGMDYGYTF,TGTGCCAGCACCTTGGGAACAGGCATGGACTATGGCTACACCTTC
-,TRBJ2-3,-,TRBV5-6,CASSDSGRQDTQYF,TGTGCCAGCAGCGATAGCGGACGTCAGGATACGCAGTATTTT
TRBD1,TRBJ1-2,-,TRBV9,CASSVDTGGYGYTF,TGTGCCAGCAGCGTAGATACAGGGGGCTATGGCTACACCTTC
TRBD1,TRBJ1-2,few,TRBV2,CASSDPDRVSGYTF,TGTGCCAGCAGTGACCCTGACAGGGTCAGTGGCTACACCTTC
-,TRBJ1-2,-,TRBV5-8,CASSFGHPNYGYTF,TGTGCCAGCAGCTTCGGACACCCAAACTATGGCTACACCTTC
-,TRBJ2-1,-,TRBV4-3,CASSPASRSGDEQFF,TGCGCCAGCAGCCCCGCTAGCAGGTCCGGCGATGAGCAGTTCTTC
-,TRBJ1-1,-,TRBV10-1,CASSEVGQRAFF,TGCGCCAGCAGTGAAGTTGGGCAACGAGCTTTCTTT
-,TRBJ2-6,-,TRBV9,CASSVRFSGANVLTF,TGTGCCAGCAGCGTGAGATTCTCTGGGGCCAACGTCCTGACTTTC
-,TRBJ1-1,-,TRBV3-1/TRBV3-2,CASSQAPTGNTEAFF,TGTGCCAGCAGCCAAGCTCCGACAGGGAACACTGAAGCTTTCTTT
-,TRBJ1-4,-,TRBV28,CASNLQGKANEKLFF,TGTGCCAGCAATCTACAGGGAAAGGCTAATGAAAAACTGTTTTTT
-,TRBJ2-3,-,TRBV27,CASSLKRRVSPDTQYF,TGTGCCAGCAGTTTAAAGAGGAGGGTCAGCCCAGATACGCAGTATTTT
-,TRBJ1-6,-,TRBV2,CASGGGQNNSPLHF,TGTGCCAGCGGAGGCGGGCAGAATAATTCACCCCTCCACTTT
-,TRBJ2-7,-,TRBV24-1,CATSDEDSYEQYF,TGTGCCACCAGTGATGAGGACAGCTACGAGCAGTACTTC
TRBD2,TRBJ2-7,-,TRBV5-4,CASSLASLAGPYEQYF,TGTGCCAGCAGCTTAGCGAGTCTAGCGGGACCCTACGAGCAGTACTTC
TRBD1,TRBJ1-3,-,TRBV18,CASSQGVSGNTIYF,TGTGCCAGCTCTCAGGGGGTGTCTGGAAACACCATATATTTT
-,TRBJ1-4,-,TRBV28,CASSSGKGTNEKLFF,TGTGCCAGCAGTTCAGGGAAGGGGACTAATGAAAAACTGTTTTTT
TRBD1,TRBJ1-1,-,TRBV27,CASSTAARTGLPYTEAFF,TGTGCCAGCAGCACAGCTGCAAGGACAGGTCTACCCTACACTGAAGCTTTCTTT
TRBD1,TRBJ1-1,-,TRBV18,CASSPGTGRSTEAFF,TGTGCCAGCTCACCCGGGACAGGGAGGAGCACTGAAGCTTTCTTT
-,TRBJ1-1,-,TRBV6-5,CASSRRENTEAFF,TGTGCCAGCAGTCGCAGGGAGAACACTGAAGCTTTCTTT
-,TRBJ2-5,-,TRBV5-4,CASSPTGGQETQYF,TGTGCCAGCAGCCCTACTGGAGGCCAAGAGACCCAGTACTTC
TRBD2,TRBJ2-1,-,TRBV7-2,CASSRAGGGVYNEQFF,TGTGCCAGCAGCCGCGCGGGCGGGGGTGTCTACAATGAGCAGTTCTTC
TRBD1,TRBJ2-2,-,TRBV11-2,CASSPKGQGSTGELFF,TGTGCCAGCAGCCCGAAGGGACAGGGAAGCACCGGGGAGCTGTTTTTT
-,TRBJ1-3,-,TRBV3-1/TRBV3-2,CASSGTGLRNTIYF,TGTGCCAGCAGCGGAACAGGGTTGAGAAACACCATATATTTT
TRBD1,TRBJ1-2,-,TRBV2,CASHGQVRIGYTF,TGTGCCAGCCACGGACAGGTGAGGATAGGCTACACCTTC
TRBD1,TRBJ2-5,-,TRBV18,CASSQPTGVETQYF,TGTGCCAGCTCTCAACCGACAGGGGTGGAGACCCAGTACTTC
-,TRBJ1-2,-,TRBV29-1,CSVGAGYDYGYTF,TGCAGCGTTGGGGCAGGGTATGACTATGGCTACACCTTC
-,TRBJ1-1,-,TRBV29-1,CNVREATEAFF,TGCAACGTTAGGGAGGCCACTGAAGCTTTCTTT